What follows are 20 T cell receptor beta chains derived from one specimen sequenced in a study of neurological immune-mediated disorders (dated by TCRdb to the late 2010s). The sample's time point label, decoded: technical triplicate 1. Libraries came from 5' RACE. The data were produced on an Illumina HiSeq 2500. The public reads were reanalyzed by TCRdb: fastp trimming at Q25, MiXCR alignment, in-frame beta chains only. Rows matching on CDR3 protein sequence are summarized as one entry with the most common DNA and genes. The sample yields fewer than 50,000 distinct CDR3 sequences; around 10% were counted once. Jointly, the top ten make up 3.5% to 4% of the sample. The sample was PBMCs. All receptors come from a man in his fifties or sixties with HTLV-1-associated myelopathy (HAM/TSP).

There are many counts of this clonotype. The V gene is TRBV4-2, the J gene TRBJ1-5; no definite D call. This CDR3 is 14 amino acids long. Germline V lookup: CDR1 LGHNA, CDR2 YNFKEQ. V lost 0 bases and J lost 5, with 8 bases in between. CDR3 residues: CASSQDNGDQPQHF. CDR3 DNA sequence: TGTGCCAGCAGCCAAGATAATGGCGATCAGCCCCAGCATTTT.

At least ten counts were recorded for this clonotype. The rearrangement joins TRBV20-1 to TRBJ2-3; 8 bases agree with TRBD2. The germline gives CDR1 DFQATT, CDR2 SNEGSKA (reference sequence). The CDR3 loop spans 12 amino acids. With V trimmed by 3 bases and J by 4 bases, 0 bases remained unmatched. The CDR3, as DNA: TGCAGTGCTAGCGGGGGGGCAGATACGCAGTATTTT. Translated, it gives CSASGGADTQYF.

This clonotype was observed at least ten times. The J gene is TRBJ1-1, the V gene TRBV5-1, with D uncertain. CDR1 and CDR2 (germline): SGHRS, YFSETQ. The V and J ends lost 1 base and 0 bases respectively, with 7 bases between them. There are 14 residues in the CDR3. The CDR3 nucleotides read TGCGCCAGCAGCTTGCCTACAGTGAACACTGAAGCTTTCTTT. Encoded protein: CASSLPTVNTEAFF.

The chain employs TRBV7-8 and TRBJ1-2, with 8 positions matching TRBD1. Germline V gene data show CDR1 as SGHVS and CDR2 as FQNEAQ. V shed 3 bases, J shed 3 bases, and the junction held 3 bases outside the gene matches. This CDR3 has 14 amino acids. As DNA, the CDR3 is TGTGCCAGCAGCTTCAGGGGGCAAGACTATGGCTACACCTTC. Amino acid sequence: CASSFRGQDYGYTF. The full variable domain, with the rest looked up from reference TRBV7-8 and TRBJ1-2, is GAGVSQSPRYKVAKRGQDVALRCDPISGHVSLFWYQQALGQGPEFLTYFQNEAQLDKSGLPSDRFFAERPEGSVSTLKIQRTQQEDSAVYLCASSFRGQDYGYTFGSGTRLTVV.

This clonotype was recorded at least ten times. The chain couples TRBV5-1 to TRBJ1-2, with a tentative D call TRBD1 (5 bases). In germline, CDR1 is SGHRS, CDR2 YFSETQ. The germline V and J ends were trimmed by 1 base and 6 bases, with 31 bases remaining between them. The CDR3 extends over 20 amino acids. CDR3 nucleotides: TGCGCCAGCAGCTTGCTCTGGGCCCGGCAACAGGACCTCAATGTAAATGGCTACACCTTC. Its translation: CASSLLWARQQDLNVNGYTF.

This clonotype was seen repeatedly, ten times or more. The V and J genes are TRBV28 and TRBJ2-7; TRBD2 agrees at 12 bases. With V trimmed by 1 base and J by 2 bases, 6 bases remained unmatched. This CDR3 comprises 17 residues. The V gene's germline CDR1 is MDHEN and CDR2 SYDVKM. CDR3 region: CASSLFELAGGAYEQYF. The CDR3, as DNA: TGTGCCAGCAGTTTATTTGAACTAGCGGGAGGAGCCTACGAGCAGTACTTC.

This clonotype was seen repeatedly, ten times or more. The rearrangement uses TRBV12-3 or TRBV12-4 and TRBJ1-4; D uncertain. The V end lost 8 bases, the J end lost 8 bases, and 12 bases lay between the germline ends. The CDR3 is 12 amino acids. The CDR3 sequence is CASARGSEKLFF. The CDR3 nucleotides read TGTGCCAGCGCCAGAGGTTCGGAAAAACTGTTTTTT.

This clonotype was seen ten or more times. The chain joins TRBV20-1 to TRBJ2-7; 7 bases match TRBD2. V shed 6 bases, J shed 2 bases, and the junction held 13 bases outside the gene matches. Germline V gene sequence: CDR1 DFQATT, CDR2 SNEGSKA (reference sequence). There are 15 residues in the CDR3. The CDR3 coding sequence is TGCAGTGCCCCTCTAATGGGGGGAGGGCCCTACGAGCAGTACTTC. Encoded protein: CSAPLMGGGPYEQYF.

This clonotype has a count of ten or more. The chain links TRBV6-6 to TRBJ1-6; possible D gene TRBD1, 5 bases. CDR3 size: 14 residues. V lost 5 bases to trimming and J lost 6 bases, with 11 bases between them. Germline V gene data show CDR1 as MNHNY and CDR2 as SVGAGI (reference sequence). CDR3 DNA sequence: TGTGCCAGCAGTACCAGACAGTTTAATTCACCCCTCCACTTT. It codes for CASSTRQFNSPLHF.

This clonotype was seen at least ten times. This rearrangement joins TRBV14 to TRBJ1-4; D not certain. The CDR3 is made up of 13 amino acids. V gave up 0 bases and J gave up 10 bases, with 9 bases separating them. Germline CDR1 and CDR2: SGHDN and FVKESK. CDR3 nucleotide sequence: TGTGCCAGCAGCCAAGAGTCGGGGAGAAAACTGTTTTTT. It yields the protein CASSQESGRKLFF.

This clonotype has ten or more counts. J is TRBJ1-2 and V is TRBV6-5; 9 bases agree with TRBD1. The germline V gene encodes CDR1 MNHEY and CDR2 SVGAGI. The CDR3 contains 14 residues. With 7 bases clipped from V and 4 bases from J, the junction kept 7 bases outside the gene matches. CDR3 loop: CASTDRGILYGYTF. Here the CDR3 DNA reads TGTGCCAGCACCGACAGGGGGATTCTCTATGGCTACACCTTC.

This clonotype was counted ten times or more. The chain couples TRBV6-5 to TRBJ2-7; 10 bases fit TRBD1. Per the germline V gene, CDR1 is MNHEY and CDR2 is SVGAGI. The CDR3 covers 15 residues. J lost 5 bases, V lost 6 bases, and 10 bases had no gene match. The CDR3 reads CASSQTRDRGHEQYF. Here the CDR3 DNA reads TGTGCCAGCAGCCAAACCCGGGACAGGGGCCACGAGCAGTACTTC.

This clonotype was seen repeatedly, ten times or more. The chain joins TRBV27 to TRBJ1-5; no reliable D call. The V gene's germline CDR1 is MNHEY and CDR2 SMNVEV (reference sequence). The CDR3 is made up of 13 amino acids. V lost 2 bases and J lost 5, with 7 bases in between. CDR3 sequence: CASSLRHHQPQHF. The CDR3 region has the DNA TGTGCCAGCAGTTTACGCCATCATCAGCCCCAGCATTTT.

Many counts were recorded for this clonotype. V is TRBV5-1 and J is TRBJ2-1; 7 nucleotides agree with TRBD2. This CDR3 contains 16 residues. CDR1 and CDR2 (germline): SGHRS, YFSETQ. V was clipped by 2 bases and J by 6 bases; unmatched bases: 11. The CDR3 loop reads CASSFLAAEIGNEQFF. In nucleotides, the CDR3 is TGCGCCAGCAGCTTCCTAGCGGCTGAGATCGGCAATGAGCAGTTCTTC.

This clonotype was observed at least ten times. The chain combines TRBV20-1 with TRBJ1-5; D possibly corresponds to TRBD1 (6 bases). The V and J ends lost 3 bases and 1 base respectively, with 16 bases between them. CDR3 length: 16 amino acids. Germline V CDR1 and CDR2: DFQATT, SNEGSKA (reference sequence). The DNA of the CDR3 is TGCAGTGCTAGCGCGATGCGGGGGGGCAGCAATCAGCCCCAGCATTTT. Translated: CSASAMRGGSNQPQHF.

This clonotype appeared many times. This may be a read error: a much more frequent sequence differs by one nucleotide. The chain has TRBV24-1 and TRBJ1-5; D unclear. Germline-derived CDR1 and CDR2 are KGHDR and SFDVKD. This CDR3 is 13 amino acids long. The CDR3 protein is CVTSQVSNQPQHF. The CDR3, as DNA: TGTGTCACCAGTCAGGTTAGCAATCAGCCCCAGCATTTT.

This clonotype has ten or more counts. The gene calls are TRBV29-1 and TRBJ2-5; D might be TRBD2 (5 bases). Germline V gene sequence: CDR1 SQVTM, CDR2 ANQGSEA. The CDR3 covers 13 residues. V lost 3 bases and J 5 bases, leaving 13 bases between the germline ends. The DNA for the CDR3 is TGCAGCGTTGAGGGAGTCAATGTCGAGACCCAGTACTTC. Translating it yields CSVEGVNVETQYF.

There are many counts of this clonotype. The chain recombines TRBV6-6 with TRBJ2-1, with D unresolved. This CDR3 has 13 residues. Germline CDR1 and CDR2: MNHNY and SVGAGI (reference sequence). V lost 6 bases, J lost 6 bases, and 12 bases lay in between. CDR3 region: CASRETERNEQFF. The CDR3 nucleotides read TGTGCCAGCAGAGAGACGGAGCGCAATGAGCAGTTCTTC.

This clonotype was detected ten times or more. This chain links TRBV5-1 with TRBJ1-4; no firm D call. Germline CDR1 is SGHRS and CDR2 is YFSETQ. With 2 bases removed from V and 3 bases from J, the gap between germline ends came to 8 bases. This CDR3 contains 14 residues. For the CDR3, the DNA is TGCGCCAGCAGCTTTGGTGGATCTAATGAAAAACTGTTTTTT. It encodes CASSFGGSNEKLFF.

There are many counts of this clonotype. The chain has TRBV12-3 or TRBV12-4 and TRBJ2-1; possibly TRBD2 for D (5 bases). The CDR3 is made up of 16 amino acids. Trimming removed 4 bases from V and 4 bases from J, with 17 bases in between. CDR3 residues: CASSWRRPLGYNEQFF. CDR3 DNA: TGTGCCAGCAGTTGGAGGAGGCCCTTAGGTTACAATGAGCAGTTCTTC.